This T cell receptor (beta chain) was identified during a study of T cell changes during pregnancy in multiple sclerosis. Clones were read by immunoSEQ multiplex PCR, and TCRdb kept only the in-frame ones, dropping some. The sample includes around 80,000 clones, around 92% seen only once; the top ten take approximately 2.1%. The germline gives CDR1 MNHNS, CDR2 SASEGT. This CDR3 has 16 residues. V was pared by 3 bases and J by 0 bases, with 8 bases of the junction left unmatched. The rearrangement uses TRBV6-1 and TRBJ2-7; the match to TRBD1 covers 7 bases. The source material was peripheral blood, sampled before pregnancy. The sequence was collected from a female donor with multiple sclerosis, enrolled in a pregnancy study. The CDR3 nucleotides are TGTGCCAGCAGTGACAGGGGGTGGGGGAGCTCCTACGAGCAGTACTTC. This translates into CASSDRGWGSSYEQYF.